This T cell receptor (beta chain) comes out of a study of response to subunit inactivated influenza vaccine. Study-level findings and limits: Each seasonal influenza vaccination, the authors suggested, recruits few new T cells.

At least ten counts were recorded for this clonotype. Its cognate antigen is unknown. Each CDR3 protein is one row after TCRdb ran MiXCR on the RT-PCR reads. The repertoire includes a few hundred thousand distinct CDR3 sequences, 20% to 25% of them detected once, and 10% sits in the top ten. Germline assignment: CDR1 MNHNS and CDR2 SASEGT. V lost 7 bases to trimming and J lost 8 bases, with 23 bases between them. The CDR3 is 15 residues long. This specimen was PBMCs from blood, taken around 22 months after vaccination. V and J are TRBV6-1 and TRBJ1-2; TRBD1 is a possible D gene (5 bases). This TCR came from a man between 50 and 70 years old who received an inactivated influenza vaccine. Here the CDR3 reads CASTTQSGLGRGYTF. CDR3 DNA: TGTGCCAGCACGACCCAGTCGGGTCTGGGGCGCGGCTACACCTTC.